The 18 T cell receptor beta chains in this list originate from one sample, sequenced in a study of identical twins. Using its own MiXCR run on the 5' RACE reads, TCRdb lists one record per CDR3 protein. The table shows about 1.7 million distinct CDR3 sequences, with about 31% occurring only once. The specimen was cord blood. The receptors were sampled from a newborn girl in good health.

This rearrangement joins TRBV10-3 to TRBJ1-2; D not resolved. Germline V gene lookup returns CDR1 ENHRY and CDR2 SYGVKD. The V end was cut by 3 bases, the J end by 13 bases, with 21 bases between. The CDR3 extends over 14 amino acids. The CDR3 is CAISENQGDRSCTF. The CDR3 DNA is TGTGCCATCAGTGAAAACCAAGGAGACCGCTCTTGCACCTTC.

J is TRBJ2-1 and V is TRBV7-9; 12 bases agree with TRBD2. Germline V CDR1 and CDR2: SEHNR, FQNEAQ (reference sequence). The J segment lost 8 bases and the V segment lost 5 bases, leaving 7 bases of the junction unmatched. CDR3 length: 15 amino acids. CDR3 DNA: TGTGCCAGCAGCCCGACTAGCGGGGGTCTCGATGAGCAGTTCTTC. Its translation: CASSPTSGGLDEQFF.

The gene calls are TRBV4-2 and TRBJ1-1; D might be TRBD1 (5 bases). The CDR3 is 14 residues long. Trimming pared 4 bases from V and 1 base from J, leaving 10 bases between. Germline loops: CDR1 LGHNA, CDR2 YNFKEQ. The CDR3 region is CASSPETGNTEAFF. As DNA, the CDR3 is TGTGCCAGCAGCCCCGAAACAGGGAACACTGAAGCTTTCTTT.

J is TRBJ2-7 and V is TRBV20-1; the D gene could be TRBD1 or TRBD2 (5 bases each). The V gene's germline CDR1 is DFQATT and CDR2 SNEGSKA (reference sequence). V lost 3 bases and J 3 bases, leaving 18 bases between the germline ends. This CDR3 contains 15 residues. The CDR3 here is CSASHQGAGGYEQYF. CDR3 in DNA: TGCAGTGCTAGTCATCAAGGGGCGGGTGGCTACGAGCAGTACTTC.

V and J are TRBV21-1 and TRBJ2-7. TRBV21-1 constitutes a pseudogene. CDR3 length: 15 residues. CDR3 residues: CSSSKVVAKIYEQYF. For the CDR3, the DNA is TGTTCCAGCAGCAAAGTGGTTGCGAAGATCTACGAGCAGTACTTC.

This clonotype was seen repeatedly, ten times or more. V gene TRBV4-1 combines with J gene TRBJ2-7; D assignment may be TRBD1 or TRBD2 (6 bases each). Germline values: CDR1 MGHRA, CDR2 YSYEKL. The germline V and J ends were trimmed by 3 bases and 3 bases, with 15 bases remaining between them. The CDR3 length is 15 residues. The DNA for the CDR3 is TGCGCCAGCAGCCAGGGACTTATGACAGGCTACGAGCAGTACTTC. This encodes CASSQGLMTGYEQYF.

As to this clonotype: One base away lies a much larger clone, so this may be a sequencing read error. The J gene is TRBJ2-1, the V gene TRBV12-3 or TRBV12-4; 12 positions agree with TRBD2. V dropped 6 bases and J dropped 8; count of bases not matched to a gene: 8. The CDR3 runs 15 residues. The CDR3 here is CASSLRLAGVYEQFF. Written as DNA, the CDR3 is TGTGCCAGCAGCCTGAGACTAGCGGGGGTCTATGAGCAGTTCTTC.

This chain connects TRBV19 to TRBJ2-7; perhaps TRBD1 as D (5 bases). Judging by the DNA end, TRBJ2-5 fits better; the J call may be wrong. The CDR3 has 14 amino acids. Germline assignment: CDR1 LNHDA and CDR2 SQIVND (reference sequence). CDR3 DNA: TGTGCCAGTAGTCCTTTGGCGCAGGGTGGGACCCAGTACTTC. Translated, it gives CASSPLAQGGTQYF.

The chain recombines TRBV28 with TRBJ2-7; 12 bases align to TRBD1. Germline CDR1 reads MDHEN; CDR2 reads SYDVKM. This CDR3 has 18 residues. V shed 5 bases, J shed 3 bases, and the junction held 14 bases outside the gene matches. The CDR3 region has the DNA TGTGCCAGCAGTCCGGAGTCGGGACAGGGGGCACTTTTCTACGAGCAGTACTTC. Its translation is CASSPESGQGALFYEQYF.

This clonotype came up a few times. The genes are TRBV9 and TRBJ2-7, with 8 nucleotides matching TRBD2. From germline, CDR1 is SGDLS and CDR2 YYNGEE. V shed 2 bases, J shed 2 bases, and the junction held 9 bases outside the gene matches. This CDR3 has 16 amino acids. The CDR3 is CASSVGDTGGAYEQYF. In DNA, the CDR3 is TGTGCCAGCAGCGTTGGGGATACGGGGGGGGCCTACGAGCAGTACTTC.

This clonotype was counted between two and nine times. The rearrangement joins TRBV28 to TRBJ1-1, with no clear D. CDR1 is MDHEN, CDR2 SYDVKM, per germline. The CDR3 is made up of 15 amino acids. The V end lost 4 bases, the J end lost 0 bases, and 12 bases lay between the germline ends. CDR3 amino acids: CASSSAGIMNTEAFF. CDR3 in DNA: TGTGCCAGCAGTTCGGCGGGGATTATGAACACTGAAGCTTTCTTT.

This clonotype was counted between two and nine times. The chain couples TRBV5-1 to TRBJ1-2; the match to TRBD1 covers 7 bases. The V gene end was trimmed by 5 bases and the J gene end by 8 bases; junction bases not matched to a gene: 12. From germline, CDR1 is SGHRS and CDR2 YFSETQ. This CDR3 is 14 amino acids long. The CDR3 spells CASSSGTAVVGYTF. As DNA, the CDR3 is TGCGCCAGCAGTTCCGGGACAGCCGTAGTGGGCTACACCTTC.

The chain carries TRBV3-1 and TRBJ2-1; 7 nucleotides match TRBD1. TRBJ2-7 explains the end of the DNA better; the J call may be wrong. CDR1 and CDR2 (germline): LGHDT, YNNKEL (reference sequence). The CDR3 sequence is 15 residues long. This CDR3 is CASSRGQSSYNEQYF. The CDR3 DNA reads TGTGCCAGCAGCCGGGGACAGAGCTCCTACAATGAGCAGTACTTC.

This chain links TRBV7-2 with TRBJ2-1, with 7 positions matching TRBD1. J gave up 3 bases and V 3 bases, and 8 bases lay outside the gene matches. CDR1 and CDR2 from the germline V gene are SGHTA and FQGNSA. The CDR3 consists of 16 residues. DNA of the CDR3: TGTGCCAGCAGCTTGGGAATGGGACAGTTCTACAATGAGCAGTTCTTC. It is translated as CASSLGMGQFYNEQFF.

V and J are TRBV11-2 and TRBJ1-1, with D tentatively TRBD1 (5 bases). Germline V gene data show CDR1 as SGHAT and CDR2 as FQNNGV. Trimming shortened V by 6 bases and J by 7 bases, and 15 bases separated the two germline ends. The CDR3 spans 13 residues. The CDR3 sequence: CASRLFRGSEAFF. CDR3 in DNA: TGTGCCAGCAGATTATTTCGGGGGAGTGAAGCTTTCTTT.

This clonotype was seen a handful of times. The chain's CDR3 is CASSWGQGPNEKLFF. CDR3 DNA sequence: TGTGCCAGCAGCTGGGGACAGGGACCTAATGAAAAACTGTTTTTT. V gene TRBV5-4 combines with J gene TRBJ1-4; 9 bases match TRBD1. Looked up from germline, CDR1 is SGHNT and CDR2 is YYREEE (reference sequence). CDR3 length: 15 amino acids. With V trimmed by 3 bases and J by 3 bases, 3 bases remained unmatched.

The gene calls are TRBV2 and TRBJ2-3, with a weak D call TRBD2 (7 bases). The V gene lost 8 bases and the J gene lost 2 bases, with 17 bases spanning the gap. This CDR3 spans 15 amino acids. Germline CDR1 SNHLY, CDR2 FYNNEI. This chain's CDR3 is CASPQWGGPTDTQYF. The CDR3 bases are TGTGCCAGCCCCCAATGGGGGGGCCCCACAGATACGCAGTATTTT.

This clonotype was seen more than once but under ten times. The genes are TRBV4-1 and TRBJ2-3, with D perhaps given as TRBD1 or TRBD2 (6 bases each). Per the germline V gene, CDR1 is MGHRA and CDR2 is YSYEKL. V lost 1 base, J lost 2 bases, and 10 bases lay in between. CDR3 size: 15 residues. The CDR3 bases are TGCGCCAGCAGCCAAGTCTGGGGGGCCACAGATACGCAGTATTTT. Protein sequence: CASSQVWGATDTQYF.